This T cell receptor beta chain was documented in a study of blood T cells in healthy people across ages (dated by TCRdb to about 2015). About the study as a whole: In model experiments, template switching captured about one uniquely barcoded TCR beta cDNA molecule for every two T cells. For two donors (one aged 18 to 29 and one aged 80 or older), the study analyzed two additional independent replicas of 1 million unique cDNA reads from the same blood draw. The study measured age-related changes in TCR beta repertoire diversity using deep sequencing normalized with unique cDNA molecular identifiers. To avoid experimental bias, donors of different ages were distributed randomly across sequencing lanes. The donors were split into four age groups: young (average around 15 years), middle-aged (roughly 42), aged (roughly 60) and long-lived (roughly 86). The study at large found these results: The percentage of naive T cells measured by flow cytometry correlated strongly with observed TCR beta diversity. Compared with the aged group, the long-lived group had more naive CD4+ T cells, fewer expanded clones and increased TCR diversity, suggesting age selection. Estimates of total diversity based on one million sequenced T cells were considered lower bounds and underestimates. As age increased, observed TCR beta diversity per million T cells dropped in a roughly linear way, and a significant reduction was already evident by age 40. The CMV infection status of donors was not known, potentially confounding age-related changes in expanded clonotypes. Since profiling was done on bulk unsorted PBMCs, naive and antigen-experienced compartments could not be conclusively compared.

Trimming costs V 3 bases and J 4 bases, and their ends lie 18 bases apart. The CDR3, cysteine through phenylalanine, is 16 amino acids long. Kept here is only the CDR3 DNA, which spans 48 bases and is read in frame from base 1. Looking up the germline V gene yields CDR1 LGHNA and CDR2 YSLEER. Points on this clonotype: Its antigen is unknown. Nothing much larger sits one base from this clone, and base qualities are not available.

Systemically healthy Caucasian individuals from Russia, approximately 39 in total and aged about 6 to 90 years, were included as donors. Each donor gave ten milliliters of peripheral blood, collected into EDTA-treated Vacutainer tubes. Ficoll-Paque density-gradient centrifugation was used to isolate PBMCs, with at least 6.5 million per sample. Trizol reagent was used to extract total RNA from the PBMCs, yielding at least 6 micrograms per sample. For every donor, flow cytometry on a PBMC aliquot measured the percentage of naive CD45RAhigh/CD27high T cells. The protocol used for the library was 5' RACE. The listed sequencing device is Illumina HiSeq 2500. The second PCR ran for about 7 to 11 cycles and used a J-beta primer mix along with a sample-barcoded 5' primer. A template-switch 5' adaptor carrying 12 random nucleotides introduced a unique molecular identifier onto each TCR beta cDNA molecule. Each sample yielded at least 2.5 million CDR3-containing paired-end reads. First-strand cDNA was synthesized from all RNA with the Mint cDNA synthesis kit, primed by a TRBC-specific oligonucleotide. Following uracil-DNA glycosylase treatment, a first 18-cycle PCR with universal primers M1SS and BC2_uni_R was performed on all cDNA. Turning to the authors' computational methods: For normalization, 1 million high-quality reads, each with a distinct molecular identifier, were randomly selected from each sample. Reads sharing molecular identifiers were discarded rather than binned into consensus sequences. CDR3 identification, clonotype clustering and error correction used MiTCR with a Q25 quality threshold and the strictest error-elimination algorithm. A nonparametric unseen species model with Euler transformation was used to estimate lower-bound total TCR beta diversity. In-frame beta chains were kept once TCRdb had trimmed the public reads at Q25 with fastp and called clones with MiXCR. Each CDR3 protein appears once, grouped with its most common genes and DNA. The V and J calls come from TCRdb's annotation, not from the publication. The sample records about 1.4 million distinct CDR3 sequences, approximately 59% of which are singletons. The ten most abundant clones make up 6.5% to 8.5% of the sample.

The material sequenced was blood. The rearranged segments are TRBV4-3 and TRBJ1-2; no D gene is confidently identified. The receptor was derived from a young man in good health. The nucleotide sequence is given as TGCGCCAGCAGCCACCCAGGAAGCAGGCAGAGCTATGGCTACACCTTC. This yields the protein CASSHPGSRQSYGYTF.